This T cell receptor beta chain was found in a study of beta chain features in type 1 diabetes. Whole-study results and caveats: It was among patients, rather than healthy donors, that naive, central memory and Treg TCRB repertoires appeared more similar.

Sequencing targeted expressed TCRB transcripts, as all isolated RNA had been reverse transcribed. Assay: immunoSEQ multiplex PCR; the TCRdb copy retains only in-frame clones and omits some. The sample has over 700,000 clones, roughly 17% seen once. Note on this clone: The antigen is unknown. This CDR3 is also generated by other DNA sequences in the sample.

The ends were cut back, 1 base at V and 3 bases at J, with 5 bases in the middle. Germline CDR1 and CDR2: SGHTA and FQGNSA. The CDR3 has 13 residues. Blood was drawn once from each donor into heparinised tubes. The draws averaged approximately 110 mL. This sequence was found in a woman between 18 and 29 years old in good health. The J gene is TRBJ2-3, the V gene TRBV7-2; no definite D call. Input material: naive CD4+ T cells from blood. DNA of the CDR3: TGTGCCAGCAGCTTAGGCGATACAGATACGCAGTATTTT. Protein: CASSLGDTDTQYF.